One sample yielded the 14 T cell receptor beta chains listed below, sequenced in a study of blood T cell repertoires in COVID-19. The method was immunoSEQ multiplex PCR; TCRdb's version includes in-frame clones alone and lacks a portion of them. This table has about 270,000 clones, 86% appearing once. Sequences were obtained from peripheral blood. Source of these receptors: a man between 40 and 49 years old with active or convalescent COVID-19.

The chain is built from TRBV18 and TRBJ2-3; D unclear. The CDR3 sequence is 12 residues long. Trimming pared 3 bases from V and 3 bases from J, leaving 4 bases between. Looked up from germline, CDR1 is KGHSH and CDR2 is LQKENI. In DNA form, the CDR3 reads TGTGCCAGCTCACCGCGGACAGATACGCAGTATTTT. Its translation is CASSPRTDTQYF.

The rearrangement links TRBV2 to TRBJ2-7; TRBD1 matches at 9 bases. V shed 5 bases and J 2 bases; nucleotides not matched to a gene: 4. CDR3 length: 14 residues. CDR1 is SNHLY and CDR2 is FYNNEI in the germline V gene. The DNA of the CDR3 is TGTGCCAGCAGTCACCGGGACAGGGCCTACGAGCAGTACTTC. Its protein is CASSHRDRAYEQYF.

The rearrangement uses TRBV12-3 or TRBV12-4 and TRBJ1-2, with D hard to call. The CDR3 has 11 residues. V was clipped by 5 bases and J by 8 bases, with 9 bases between them. The DNA of the CDR3 is TGTGCCAGCAGTGACTCGGGAGGCTACACCTTC. It encodes CASSDSGGYTF.

The chain uses TRBV19 and TRBJ2-7, with D possibly TRBD2 on 6 matching bases. The V and J ends lost 5 bases and 5 bases respectively, with 19 bases between them. The CDR3 contains 15 residues. CDR1 LNHDA and CDR2 SQIVND come from the germline V gene (reference sequence). The CDR3 is CASSPYGRRADEQYF. The CDR3 DNA sequence: TGTGCCAGTAGTCCGTACGGTAGGAGGGCGGACGAGCAGTACTTC.

This clone was observed a single time. V gene TRBV30 combines with J gene TRBJ1-5; D gene unclear. The V end lost 3 bases, the J end lost 7 bases, and 13 bases lay between the germline ends. CDR1 and CDR2 from the germline V gene are GTSNPN and SVGIG (reference sequence). The CDR3 is made up of 13 amino acids. CDR3 bases: TGTGCCTGGAGGGGTGGCCTCGGGCAGCCCCAGCATTTT. This gives the protein CAWRGGLGQPQHF.

The V call is TRBV20-1, the J call TRBJ2-7, with a weak D call TRBD2 (5 bases). Germline lookup yields CDR1 DFQATT and CDR2 SNEGSKA (reference sequence). CDR3 length: 10 amino acids. V lost 5 bases and J lost 5, with 7 bases in between. The CDR3 loop reads CSAYGDEQYF. The CDR3 coding sequence is TGCAGTGCTTACGGGGACGAGCAGTACTTC.

The CDR3, as DNA: TGTGCCAGCAGCGTAGGGCCCGGGGAGCTGTTTTTT. Its protein is CASSVGPGELFF. The chain joins TRBV9 to TRBJ2-2; D is uncertain. In germline, CDR1 is SGDLS, CDR2 YYNGEE. This CDR3 is built from 12 residues. Trimming shortened V by 0 bases and J by 6 bases, and 3 bases separated the two germline ends.

This clone was seen only a few times. The rearrangement uses TRBV30 and TRBJ1-2, with D unclear. CDR1 is GTSNPN, CDR2 SVGIG, per germline (reference sequence). CDR3 length: 13 residues. The V end was cut by 2 bases, the J end by 2 bases, with 9 bases between. This chain's CDR3 is CAWSPQTNYGYTF. DNA for the CDR3: TGTGCCTGGAGTCCACAGACCAACTATGGCTACACCTTC.

The gene calls are TRBV21-1 and TRBJ2-7; no DNA check was done on the table's D call, TRBD1. TRBV21-1 is classified as a pseudogene. The CDR3 contains 15 residues. CDR3 residues: CASSKDVQGDREQYF. The CDR3 region has the DNA TGTGCCAGCAGCAAAGACGTCCAGGGGGACCGGGAGCAGTACTTC.

A single count supports this clone. The chain recombines TRBV6-5 with TRBJ1-5, with D possibly matching TRBD1 (6 bases). Looked up from germline, CDR1 is MNHEY and CDR2 is SVGAGI. CDR3 length: 13 residues. V was cut by 4 bases and J by 6 bases, with 10 bases left in between. CDR3 nucleotides: TGTGCCAGCAGTTTTGGGGGCAGTCAGCCCCAGCATTTT. Encoded protein: CASSFGGSQPQHF.

As concerns this clone: This CDR3 is also generated by other DNA sequences in the sample. The V gene is TRBV7-9, the J gene TRBJ1-3; 9 bases map to TRBD1. The CDR3 covers 15 residues. Germline V lookup: CDR1 SEHNR, CDR2 FQNEAQ (reference sequence). After removal of 4 bases from V and 4 bases from J, the junction contained 5 bases not matched to a gene. CDR3 in DNA: TGTGCCAGCAGCTGGGGACAGGGAGACGGAAACACCATATATTTT. Protein sequence: CASSWGQGDGNTIYF.

The chain couples TRBV6-5 to TRBJ2-1; D might be TRBD1 (5 bases). Germline V gives CDR1 MNHEY, CDR2 SVGAGI. CDR3 length: 13 amino acids. V gave up 8 bases and J gave up 15 bases, with 23 bases separating them. The CDR3 region has the DNA TGTGCCAGCGAACGAAAAAGGGGAAGCTGGGTGTTCTTC. It is translated as CASERKRGSWVFF.

This chain connects TRBV5-1 to TRBJ1-2; D unresolved. This CDR3 has 16 residues. V was clipped by 0 bases and J by 0 bases, with 12 bases between them. The V gene's germline CDR1 is SGHRS and CDR2 YFSETQ. The CDR3 protein is CASSLEPLMPNYGYTF. The CDR3 DNA reads as TGCGCCAGCAGCTTGGAGCCCCTTATGCCTAACTATGGCTACACCTTC. Based on the CDR3 plus reference TRBV5-1 and TRBJ1-2, the full variable domain is KAGVTQTPRYLIKTRGQQVTLSCSPISGHRSVSWYQQTPGQGLQFLFEYFSETQRNKGNFPGRFSGRQFSNSRSEMNVSTLELGDSALYLCASSLEPLMPNYGYTFGSGTRLTVV.

On this clone itself: Other DNA sequences from this sample encode an identical CDR3 as well. The chain uses TRBV4-1 and TRBJ1-1; D might be TRBD1 (6 bases). With 0 bases removed from V and 4 bases from J, the gap between germline ends came to 6 bases. Germline V lookup: CDR1 MGHRA, CDR2 YSYEKL. CDR3 length: 13 amino acids. The CDR3, as DNA: TGCGCCAGCAGCCAAGACAGGGGCACTGAAGCTTTCTTT. Encoded protein: CASSQDRGTEAFF.